The 13 T cell receptor beta chains listed next were all sequenced from one sample in a study of blood T cell repertoires in COVID-19 (dated by TCRdb to the early 2020s). The library was made by the immunoSEQ multiplex PCR assay. This immuneACCESS table, as held by TCRdb, lists in-frame sequences with V and J called but not all clones. Of the missing ones, under half trace to an unresolved V gene in checked studies; the others have no known cause. The sample includes 140,000 to 150,000 clones, with nearly 85% observed a single time. The top ten clones comprise approximately 40% of the sample. Sequenced sample: peripheral blood. The source of these receptors is a human donor in a cohort sampled during active COVID-19.

The chain employs TRBV10-3 and TRBJ1-1, with D perhaps matching TRBD1 (6 bases). Between the trimmed V and J ends, which lost 4 bases and 4 bases, there was a span of 10 bases. The CDR3 consists of 13 residues. Germline CDR1 is ENHRY and CDR2 is SYGVKD. CDR3 protein: CAISVGGGTEAFF. The CDR3 bases are TGTGCCATCAGTGTTGGGGGCGGCACTGAAGCTTTCTTT.

A single count supports this clone. The chain uses TRBV7-9 and TRBJ2-5; 13 positions agree with TRBD2. The CDR3 has 15 amino acids. V was pared by 4 bases and J by 7 bases, with 6 bases of the junction left unmatched. CDR1 and CDR2 from the germline V gene are SEHNR and FQNEAQ (reference sequence). The CDR3 region is CASSWGTSGIGTQYF. The CDR3, as DNA: TGTGCCAGCAGCTGGGGGACTAGCGGGATTGGGACCCAGTACTTC.

CDR3 protein: CASSSLRGSSAEQFF. In nucleotides, the CDR3 is TGTGCCAGCAGCTCCCTCCGGGGAAGTAGTGCTGAGCAGTTCTTC. The chain carries TRBV6-2 or TRBV6-3 and TRBJ2-1; a weak D match, TRBD2 (5 bases). The CDR3 sequence is 15 residues long. V was pared by 6 bases and J by 9 bases, with 21 bases between. The germline gives CDR1 MNHEY, CDR2 SVGEGT.

The chain carries TRBV12-3 or TRBV12-4 and TRBJ1-1; no clear D gene. The CDR3 runs to 13 residues. V lost 5 bases to trimming and J lost 0 bases, with 7 bases between them. The CDR3 spells CASSTGVNTEAFF. CDR3 nucleotide sequence: TGTGCCAGCAGTACGGGAGTGAACACTGAAGCTTTCTTT.

The chain recombines TRBV7-2 with TRBJ1-3; 11 nucleotides agree with TRBD1. The J segment lost 1 base and the V segment lost 6 bases, leaving 14 bases of the junction unmatched. CDR3 size: 19 residues. The V gene's germline CDR1 is SGHTA and CDR2 FQGNSA. CDR3 coding DNA: TGTGCCAGCAGTAGACCGTCGGGGGGACAGGGGGTATCTGGAAACACCATATATTTT. Protein sequence: CASSRPSGGQGVSGNTIYF. The complete variable domain, with remaining parts taken from reference TRBV7-2 and TRBJ1-3, reads GAGVSQSPSNKVTEKGKDVELRCDPISGHTALYWYRQSLGQGLEFLIYFQGNSAPDKSGLPSDRFSAERTGGSVSTLTIQRTQQEDSAVYLCASSRPSGGQGVSGNTIYFGEGSWLTVV.

V is TRBV5-1 and J is TRBJ2-1; D not certain. The V end lost 0 bases, the J end lost 4 bases, and 5 bases lay between the germline ends. Per germline, CDR1 SGHRS and CDR2 YFSETQ. The CDR3 is made up of 13 amino acids. Here the CDR3 reads CASSLVEYNEQFF. As DNA, the CDR3 is TGCGCCAGCAGCTTGGTGGAGTACAATGAGCAGTTCTTC.

The CDR3: CASQSGNNEQFF. As DNA, the CDR3 is TGTGCCAGCCAGAGCGGGAACAATGAGCAGTTCTTC. J is TRBJ2-1 and V is TRBV11-3, with TRBD2 matching over 7 bases. Per the germline V gene, CDR1 is SGHNT and CDR2 is YENEEA. The CDR3 covers 12 residues. The ends lost 8 bases at V and 5 bases at J; junction bases unmatched: 3.

The chain joins TRBV5-4 to TRBJ2-4, with 8 positions matching TRBD2. This CDR3 spans 15 amino acids. Trimming took 4 bases from V and 9 from J; bases not matched to a gene: 12. Germline V gives CDR1 SGHNT, CDR2 YYREEE (reference sequence). The CDR3 spells CASSPGGGSAGIQYF. The CDR3 bases are TGTGCCAGCAGCCCGGGGGGGGGTTCTGCGGGCATTCAGTACTTC.

V and J are TRBV18 and TRBJ1-1, with 7 bases matching TRBD1. Looked up from germline, CDR1 is KGHSH and CDR2 is LQKENI. Losses at the gene ends were 3 bases for V and 5 bases for J; bases not matched to a gene: 9. The CDR3 runs to 15 residues. CDR3 bases: TGTGCCAGCTCACCTCTACCTGGACAGGAAACTGAAGCTTTCTTT. It encodes CASSPLPGQETEAFF.

The J gene is TRBJ2-1, the V gene TRBV4-1; perhaps TRBD2 as D (6 bases). CDR3 length equals 14 residues. V lost 1 base to trimming and J lost 13 bases, with 17 bases between them. In germline, CDR1 is MGHRA, CDR2 YSYEKL. CDR3 loop: CASSQGNSGSRQFF. Here the CDR3 DNA reads TGCGCCAGCAGCCAAGGGAATAGCGGTTCAAGACAGTTCTTC.

This clone was seen more than once but under ten times. J is TRBJ1-2 and V is TRBV10-3; 7 bases are a match to TRBD1. Germline CDR1 and CDR2: ENHRY and SYGVKD. The CDR3 is 15 amino acids. Trimming cost V 0 bases and J 6 bases; bases outside gene matches: 7. The CDR3 spells CAISESSTGLDGYTF. The CDR3 coding sequence is TGTGCCATCAGTGAGTCCTCGACAGGGTTGGATGGCTACACCTTC.

The chain has TRBV3-1 (or the pseudogene TRBV3-2) and TRBJ2-2; the match to TRBD2 covers 10 bases. Trimming at V came to 0 bases and at J to 0 bases, leaving 4 bases not matched to a gene. The CDR3 has 18 residues. CDR1 and CDR2 from the germline V gene are LGHDT and YNNKEL (reference sequence). The chain's CDR3 is CASSQDPSGGPNTGELFF. CDR3 nucleotide sequence: TGTGCCAGCAGCCAAGATCCTAGCGGGGGACCGAACACCGGGGAGCTGTTTTTT.

The chain couples TRBV11-1 to TRBJ1-1, with no clear D. Trimming removed 1 base from V and 8 bases from J, with 5 bases in between. Germline V gene sequence: CDR1 SGHAT, CDR2 FQDESV (reference sequence). The length of the CDR3 is 11 residues. CDR3 nucleotide sequence: TGTGCCAGCAGCTTAGAGACAGAAGCTTTCTTT. This translates into CASSLETEAFF.